This TCR beta chain was sequenced in a study of CD8 T cells in ankylosing spondylitis. General study points: Ankylosing spondylitis blood appeared to carry a characteristic TCR beta motif of several highly homologous variants. Disease-linked clones reportedly concentrated significantly in matched ankylosing spondylitis synovial fluid.

The CDR3 covers 14 residues. V lost 5 bases and J 3 bases, leaving 13 bases between the germline ends. Germline CDR1 is LNHDA and CDR2 is SQIVND (reference sequence). On this clonotype: The antigen remains undetermined.

TCRdb processed the 5' RACE reads anew with MiXCR; each CDR3 protein has one entry. The table has just under 550,000 distinct CDR3 sequences, roughly 13% seen once. The rearrangement uses TRBV19 and TRBJ2-5; tentative D call: TRBD2 (5 bases). This TCR was sampled from a male donor with ankylosing spondylitis. Sequencing used blood, either unsorted or a sorted T cell fraction (not recorded which). In DNA form, the CDR3 reads TGTGCCAGTAGTTGGGCGAGGGATGAAGAGACCCAGTACTTC. This sequence encodes CASSWARDEETQYF.